Below, 2 T cell receptor beta chains from the same sample are listed, as sequenced in a study of CD8 T cells in Susac syndrome (dated by TCRdb to between 2018 and 2021). The library was generated by the immunoSEQ multiplex PCR assay. RNA was extracted using the RNeasy kit, and roughly 0.45 to 1 microgram was reverse transcribed with random hexamers. The public reads were reprocessed in TCRdb via fastp at Q25 and MiXCR, keeping in-frame beta chains. Merged by CDR3 protein, the rows form single entries marked with the most common genes and DNA. This sample has roughly 89,000 distinct CDR3 sequences in its table, and around 96% of those were observed once. Roughly 0.68% of the sample is taken by the ten largest. What was sequenced was CD8+ T cells from PBMCs. Receptors originate from a human donor with Susac syndrome.

The V gene is TRBV5-4, the J gene TRBJ1-1; D remains unclear. The V and J ends lost 4 bases and 1 base respectively, with 11 bases between them. CDR3 length: 14 amino acids. Germline CDR1 is SGHNT and CDR2 is YYREEE (reference sequence). The CDR3 loop is CASSASERNTEAFF. The DNA of the CDR3 is TGTGCCAGCAGCGCTAGCGAAAGGAACACTGAAGCTTTCTTT.

V and J are TRBV30 and TRBJ2-7; 7 bases match TRBD1. Trimming removed 6 bases from V and 2 bases from J; junction bases left unmatched: 10. CDR1 GTSNPN and CDR2 SVGIG come from the germline V gene (reference sequence). CDR3 length: 14 residues. CDR3 protein: CACDPGQTTYEQYF. In DNA, the CDR3 is TGTGCCTGCGATCCGGGACAGACTACCTACGAGCAGTACTTC.